Below, one T cell receptor beta chain is given with its context. Sequencing used immunoSEQ multiplex PCR; TCRdb keeps in-frame clones, though not all of them. The sample carries fewer than 70,000 clones, 94% recorded once. The sample originates from a study of T cell changes during pregnancy in multiple sclerosis. The CDR3 loop spans 14 amino acids. From germline, CDR1 is SGHTA and CDR2 FQGNSA. With 5 bases removed from V and 4 bases from J, the gap between germline ends came to 13 bases. The rearrangement joins TRBV7-2 to TRBJ2-3; weak D call: TRBD2 (5 bases). The source material was CD8+ T cells from peripheral blood mononuclear cells, sampled in the third trimester of pregnancy. This sequence was found in a female donor with multiple sclerosis, enrolled in a pregnancy study. The CDR3 reads CASSPPTTSDTQYF. As DNA, the CDR3 is TGTGCCAGCAGCCCCCCGACTACCTCAGATACGCAGTATTTT. Looking up the rest from reference TRBV7-2 and TRBJ2-3 gives the full variable domain: GAGVSQSPSNKVTEKGKDVELRCDPISGHTALYWYRQSLGQGLEFLIYFQGNSAPDKSGLPSDRFSAERTGGSVSTLTIQRTQQEDSAVYLCASSPPTTSDTQYFGPGTRLTVL.